The 29 T cell receptor beta chains below all came from one sample that was sequenced in a study of cytomegalovirus exposure and HLA in healthy donors. PCR used 60 Vbeta primers and 13 Jbeta primers. Here immunoSEQ multiplex PCR was the method, and the copy in TCRdb shows in-frame clones only, minus some. The sample consists of about 160,000 clones, 65% to 85% of them appearing once. The material sequenced was PBMCs. These receptors came from a man between 60 and 75 years old in good health and CMV-seronegative.

The chain uses TRBV5-1 and TRBJ1-3; D is uncertain. Germline CDR1 and CDR2: SGHRS and YFSETQ. This CDR3 is 14 amino acids long. The ends were cut back, 4 bases at V and 6 bases at J, with 14 bases in the middle. CDR3 region: CASSLDGILNTIYF. The CDR3 DNA sequence: TGCGCCAGCAGCCTCGACGGGATCTTAAACACCATATATTTT.

In this sample, this clone turned up a few times. J is TRBJ2-3 and V is TRBV28, with TRBD2 identical over 7 bases. The CDR3 is made up of 15 amino acids. Germline V gene data show CDR1 as MDHEN and CDR2 as SYDVKM. After removal of 2 bases from V and 1 base from J, the junction contained 3 bases not matched to a gene. The DNA for the CDR3 is TGTGCCAGCAGTTTAAGGCTAGCGGGCACAGATACGCAGTATTTT. As protein: CASSLRLAGTDTQYF.

The gene calls are TRBV18 and TRBJ1-2; TRBD1 might be the D (6 bases). CDR3 length equals 12 residues. Germline CDR1 reads KGHSH; CDR2 reads LQKENI. V was shortened by 2 bases and J by 6 bases, with 7 bases between the two germline ends. The CDR3 nucleotides read TGTGCCAGCTCACCAAGGGGGAATGGCTACACCTTC. It encodes CASSPRGNGYTF.

The V gene is TRBV28, the J gene TRBJ2-2, with TRBD2 matching 10 bases. V trimming: 5 bases; J trimming: 1 base; junction bases outside the gene matches: 1. CDR1 MDHEN and CDR2 SYDVKM come from the germline V gene. This CDR3 comprises 15 residues. The CDR3 region has the DNA TGTGCCAGCAGTGTAGCGGGGGGGAACACCGGGGAGCTGTTTTTT. It specifies CASSVAGGNTGELFF.

The V gene is TRBV19, the J gene TRBJ2-5; the D gene is possibly TRBD2 (6 bases). The CDR3 covers 15 residues. V shed 4 bases and J shed 5 bases, with 17 bases lying between them. Germline loops: CDR1 LNHDA, CDR2 SQIVND (reference sequence). The CDR3 nucleotides read TGTGCCAGTAGTAACCAACCAGGGAGGTGGGAGACCCAGTACTTC. Translating gives CASSNQPGRWETQYF.

This clone was recorded once. The J gene is TRBJ1-1, the V gene TRBV30, with D hard to call. The CDR3 runs 15 residues. V gave up 4 bases and J gave up 5 bases, with 20 bases separating them. The germline gives CDR1 GTSNPN, CDR2 SVGIG (reference sequence). The CDR3 region is CAWNSHGVGRTEAFF. The CDR3 DNA sequence: TGTGCCTGGAATTCACACGGGGTGGGGAGGACTGAAGCTTTCTTT.

The chain employs TRBV6-1 and TRBJ1-2, with D possibly matching TRBD1 (6 bases). The CDR3 loop spans 14 amino acids. Germline V gene data show CDR1 as MNHNS and CDR2 as SASEGT. Trimming took off 6 bases at V and 4 bases at J, with 15 bases between the two ends. The CDR3 sequence: CASRRNRDVYGYTF. CDR3 nucleotide sequence: TGTGCCAGCAGGAGAAACAGGGATGTCTATGGCTACACCTTC.

The chain carries TRBV4-2 and TRBJ2-2; TRBD1 matches at 7 bases. The CDR3 covers 15 residues. V dropped 1 base and J dropped 5; count of bases not matched to a gene: 4. CDR1 is LGHNA, CDR2 YNFKEQ, per germline. In DNA, the CDR3 is TGTGCCAGCAGCCAAGGAGGGGGCCCGACCGGGGAGCTGTTTTTT. It is translated as CASSQGGGPTGELFF.

Of note for this clone: The germline gene is not matched at one end of the junction; a read error may be the cause. The gene calls are TRBV16 and TRBJ2-3, with 7 positions matching TRBD1. The CDR3 is made up of 16 amino acids. Germline values: CDR1 KGHSY, CDR2 FQNENV. The CDR3 sequence is CASSQLGQRSTDTQYF. CDR3 bases: TGTGCTAGCAGCCAACTGGGACAGAGAAGCACAGATACGCAGTATTTT.

This rearrangement joins TRBV7-3 to TRBJ2-2; the match to TRBD1 covers 7 bases. CDR3 length equals 15 residues. The ends lost 5 bases at V and 7 bases at J; junction bases unmatched: 10. Germline lookup yields CDR1 SGHTA and CDR2 FQGTGA. The DNA of the CDR3 is TGTGCCAGCAGCCCCCAACAGGGGACGGTCGGGGAGCTGTTTTTT. This gives the protein CASSPQQGTVGELFF.

This chain uses TRBV27 with TRBJ2-7; 10 bases line up with TRBD1. Germline-derived CDR1 and CDR2 are MNHEY and SMNVEV (reference sequence). The J segment lost 3 bases and the V segment lost 8 bases, leaving 4 bases of the junction unmatched. The length of the CDR3 is 13 residues. This chain's CDR3 is CASWDRGNYEQYF. CDR3 DNA sequence: TGTGCCAGCTGGGACAGGGGAAACTACGAGCAGTACTTC.

The rearrangement links TRBV18 to TRBJ2-5, with a possible D match to TRBD1 (6 bases). The DNA end lines up better with TRBJ2-7; the J call may be wrong. CDR3 length equals 15 residues. Germline loops: CDR1 KGHSH, CDR2 LQKENI. Written as DNA, the CDR3 is TGTGCCAGCTCACCCGAGGGGGTTACCTCCTACGAGCAGTACTTC. This codes for CASSPEGVTSYEQYF.

The chain carries TRBV7-8 and TRBJ1-2; D gene unclear. The CDR3 has 15 amino acids. From germline, CDR1 is SGHVS and CDR2 FQNEAQ. V lost 6 bases and J lost 0, with 14 bases in between. DNA for the CDR3: TGTGCCAGCAGTTTTAAGCCTTCACCTAACTATGGCTACACCTTC. Translation: CASSFKPSPNYGYTF.

The J gene is TRBJ1-5, the V gene TRBV7-2; D possibly corresponds to TRBD1 (5 bases). Germline V gene sequence: CDR1 SGHTA, CDR2 FQGNSA. V was pared by 4 bases and J by 1 base, with 14 bases between. The CDR3 contains 16 residues. The CDR3 DNA sequence: TGTGCCAGCAGCTCTTCAGGGTCGAGAAGCAATCAGCCCCAGCATTTT. Translation: CASSSSGSRSNQPQHF. The complete variable domain, with remaining parts taken from reference TRBV7-2 and TRBJ1-5, reads GAGVSQSPSNKVTEKGKDVELRCDPISGHTALYWYRQSLGQGLEFLIYFQGNSAPDKSGLPSDRFSAERTGGSVSTLTIQRTQQEDSAVYLCASSSSGSRSNQPQHFGDGTRLSIL.

The rearrangement links TRBV5-6 to TRBJ2-3; TRBD1 aligns across 7 bases. With 9 bases clipped from V and 7 bases from J, the junction kept 5 bases outside the gene matches. Per the germline V gene, CDR1 is SGHDT and CDR2 is YYEEEE. This CDR3 is 11 amino acids long. In DNA form, the CDR3 reads TGTGCCACTAGGGACAGTCATACGCAGTATTTT. Translating it yields CATRDSHTQYF. The full variable domain, rest sourced from reference TRBV5-6 and TRBJ2-3, is DAGVTQSPTHLIKTRGQQVTLRCSPKSGHDTVSWYQQALGQGPQFIFQYYEEEERQRGNFPDRFSGHQFPNYSSELNVNALLLGDSALYLCATRDSHTQYFGPGTRLTVL.

This CDR3 reads CASSSLAGQDTQYF. In DNA, the CDR3 is TGTGCCAGCAGCTCTCTAGCGGGGCAAGATACGCAGTATTTT. The chain couples TRBV7-2 to TRBJ2-3; 9 bases are a match to TRBD2. CDR1 is SGHTA and CDR2 is FQGNSA in the germline V gene. The CDR3 extends over 14 amino acids. The V and J ends lost 4 bases and 5 bases, in that order; junction bases with no gene match: 4.

The gene calls are TRBV27 and TRBJ1-1; D is unclear. From germline, CDR1 is MNHEY and CDR2 SMNVEV (reference sequence). Between the trimmed V and J ends, which lost 5 bases and 6 bases, there was a span of 19 bases. This CDR3 has 15 amino acids. The CDR3 coding sequence is TGTGCCAGCAGTCTGGGCCTTCTATTAGGCGCTGAAGCTTTCTTT. Translating it yields CASSLGLLLGAEAFF.

This rearrangement joins TRBV9 to TRBJ1-1; 7 nucleotides align to TRBD1. This CDR3 has 15 residues. Unmatched junction bases numbered 10, after V lost 3 bases and J lost 5 bases. In germline, CDR1 is SGDLS, CDR2 YYNGEE. The chain's CDR3 is CASSETTGTYTEAFF. In DNA, the CDR3 is TGTGCCAGCAGCGAAACGACAGGGACCTATACTGAAGCTTTCTTT.

The V call is TRBV7-2, the J call TRBJ2-5; unclear D gene. CDR1 is SGHTA, CDR2 FQGNSA, per germline. The CDR3 consists of 13 residues. Trimming shortened V by 2 bases and J by 0 bases, and 4 bases separated the two germline ends. Here the CDR3 reads CASSLNNQETQYF. Here the CDR3 DNA reads TGTGCCAGCAGCTTAAATAACCAAGAGACCCAGTACTTC.

This rearrangement joins TRBV7-2 to TRBJ1-6, with 7 bases lining up with TRBD1. V dropped 5 bases and J dropped 9; count of bases not matched to a gene: 13. The CDR3 loop spans 16 amino acids. Germline V gene data show CDR1 as SGHTA and CDR2 as FQGNSA. The CDR3 is CASSPPGGGLGSPLHF. The CDR3 DNA reads as TGTGCCAGCAGCCCCCCGGGAGGGGGCTTGGGTTCACCCCTCCACTTT. The complete variable domain, with remaining parts taken from reference TRBV7-2 and TRBJ1-6, reads GAGVSQSPSNKVTEKGKDVELRCDPISGHTALYWYRQSLGQGLEFLIYFQGNSAPDKSGLPSDRFSAERTGGSVSTLTIQRTQQEDSAVYLCASSPPGGGLGSPLHFGNGTRLTVT.

The CDR3 reads CASSLREAGRKNTEAFF. The CDR3 DNA reads TGTGCCAGCAGCTTGAGGGAAGCGGGACGGAAGAACACTGAAGCTTTCTTT. This chain uses TRBV11-2 with TRBJ1-1; the D gene is possibly TRBD1 (5 bases). The CDR3 covers 17 residues. With 3 bases removed from V and 1 base from J, the gap between germline ends came to 18 bases. Germline V gene lookup returns CDR1 SGHAT and CDR2 FQNNGV.

This clone occurred a few times. The V call is TRBV19, the J call TRBJ1-5, with a possible D match to TRBD1 (6 bases). The V gene lost 7 bases and the J gene lost 6 bases, with 19 bases spanning the gap. From germline, CDR1 is LNHDA and CDR2 SQIVND (reference sequence). The CDR3 runs 15 residues. The CDR3 DNA sequence: TGTGCCAGTACCTCTGGGGGCTCTTTAGGTCAGCCCCAGCATTTT. This encodes CASTSGGSLGQPQHF.

The rearrangement uses TRBV4-3 and TRBJ2-7; D perhaps matches TRBD2 (5 bases). The CDR3 sequence is 13 residues long. V shed 3 bases and J shed 7 bases, with 13 bases lying between them. Germline V gene lookup returns CDR1 LGHNA and CDR2 YSLEER. CDR3 coding DNA: TGCGCCAGCAGCCAGGGCCGGGGTTGGGAGCAGTACTTC. Its protein is CASSQGRGWEQYF.

The DNA for the CDR3 is TGTGCCAGCAGCCCCGAGGCTAGCGGCACAGATACGCAGTATTTT. Protein product: CASSPEASGTDTQYF. The chain carries TRBV7-2 and TRBJ2-3; a possible D gene is TRBD2 (6 bases). The length of the CDR3 is 15 residues. Trimming removed 5 bases from V and 1 base from J, with 13 bases in between. In germline, CDR1 is SGHTA, CDR2 FQGNSA.

V and J are TRBV30 and TRBJ1-2; D is unresolved. Germline V gene lookup returns CDR1 GTSNPN and CDR2 SVGIG (reference sequence). CDR3 length: 13 amino acids. Trimming took off 3 bases at V and 3 bases at J, with 11 bases between the two ends. This chain's CDR3 is CAWSRSYDYGYTF. CDR3 DNA sequence: TGTGCCTGGAGCCGGAGTTACGACTATGGCTACACCTTC.

The genes are TRBV9 and TRBJ2-5, with TRBD1 as a possible D gene (6 bases). Trimming took 0 bases from V and 4 from J, leaving 13 bases between them. The CDR3 is made up of 15 amino acids. Germline V gene lookup returns CDR1 SGDLS and CDR2 YYNGEE. The CDR3 nucleotides are TGTGCCAGCAGCGTAGATGTTGGGGGCGCAGAGACCCAGTACTTC. Its translation is CASSVDVGGAETQYF.

The chain has TRBV7-8 and TRBJ2-1, with 9 positions matching TRBD2. This CDR3 has 16 residues. Losses at the gene ends were 1 base for V and 4 bases for J; bases not matched to a gene: 5. Germline-derived CDR1 and CDR2 are SGHVS and FQNEAQ. The CDR3 region is CASSLVGGGAYNEQFF. DNA for the CDR3: TGTGCCAGCAGCTTAGTAGGCGGGGGGGCTTACAATGAGCAGTTCTTC.

V usage is TRBV7-6 and J usage is TRBJ1-1, with 9 nucleotides matching TRBD1. Germline-derived CDR1 and CDR2 are SGHVS and FNYEAQ. This CDR3 contains 14 residues. Trimming removed 8 bases from V and 4 bases from J; junction bases left unmatched: 8. The CDR3 here is CASQEQGAGTEAFF. DNA for the CDR3: TGTGCCAGCCAAGAACAGGGGGCGGGCACTGAAGCTTTCTTT.

The chain carries TRBV7-2 and TRBJ2-5, with TRBD1 as a possible D gene (6 bases). V dropped 5 bases and J dropped 3 bases, with 13 bases sitting between them. This CDR3 has 14 amino acids. Germline V CDR1 and CDR2: SGHTA, FQGNSA. DNA for the CDR3: TGTGCCAGCAGCCCTAGGCGGACAGAAGAGACCCAGTACTTC. It translates to CASSPRRTEETQYF. Together with reference TRBV7-2 and TRBJ2-5, the CDR3 gives the full variable domain: GAGVSQSPSNKVTEKGKDVELRCDPISGHTALYWYRQSLGQGLEFLIYFQGNSAPDKSGLPSDRFSAERTGGSVSTLTIQRTQQEDSAVYLCASSPRRTEETQYFGPGTRLLVL.